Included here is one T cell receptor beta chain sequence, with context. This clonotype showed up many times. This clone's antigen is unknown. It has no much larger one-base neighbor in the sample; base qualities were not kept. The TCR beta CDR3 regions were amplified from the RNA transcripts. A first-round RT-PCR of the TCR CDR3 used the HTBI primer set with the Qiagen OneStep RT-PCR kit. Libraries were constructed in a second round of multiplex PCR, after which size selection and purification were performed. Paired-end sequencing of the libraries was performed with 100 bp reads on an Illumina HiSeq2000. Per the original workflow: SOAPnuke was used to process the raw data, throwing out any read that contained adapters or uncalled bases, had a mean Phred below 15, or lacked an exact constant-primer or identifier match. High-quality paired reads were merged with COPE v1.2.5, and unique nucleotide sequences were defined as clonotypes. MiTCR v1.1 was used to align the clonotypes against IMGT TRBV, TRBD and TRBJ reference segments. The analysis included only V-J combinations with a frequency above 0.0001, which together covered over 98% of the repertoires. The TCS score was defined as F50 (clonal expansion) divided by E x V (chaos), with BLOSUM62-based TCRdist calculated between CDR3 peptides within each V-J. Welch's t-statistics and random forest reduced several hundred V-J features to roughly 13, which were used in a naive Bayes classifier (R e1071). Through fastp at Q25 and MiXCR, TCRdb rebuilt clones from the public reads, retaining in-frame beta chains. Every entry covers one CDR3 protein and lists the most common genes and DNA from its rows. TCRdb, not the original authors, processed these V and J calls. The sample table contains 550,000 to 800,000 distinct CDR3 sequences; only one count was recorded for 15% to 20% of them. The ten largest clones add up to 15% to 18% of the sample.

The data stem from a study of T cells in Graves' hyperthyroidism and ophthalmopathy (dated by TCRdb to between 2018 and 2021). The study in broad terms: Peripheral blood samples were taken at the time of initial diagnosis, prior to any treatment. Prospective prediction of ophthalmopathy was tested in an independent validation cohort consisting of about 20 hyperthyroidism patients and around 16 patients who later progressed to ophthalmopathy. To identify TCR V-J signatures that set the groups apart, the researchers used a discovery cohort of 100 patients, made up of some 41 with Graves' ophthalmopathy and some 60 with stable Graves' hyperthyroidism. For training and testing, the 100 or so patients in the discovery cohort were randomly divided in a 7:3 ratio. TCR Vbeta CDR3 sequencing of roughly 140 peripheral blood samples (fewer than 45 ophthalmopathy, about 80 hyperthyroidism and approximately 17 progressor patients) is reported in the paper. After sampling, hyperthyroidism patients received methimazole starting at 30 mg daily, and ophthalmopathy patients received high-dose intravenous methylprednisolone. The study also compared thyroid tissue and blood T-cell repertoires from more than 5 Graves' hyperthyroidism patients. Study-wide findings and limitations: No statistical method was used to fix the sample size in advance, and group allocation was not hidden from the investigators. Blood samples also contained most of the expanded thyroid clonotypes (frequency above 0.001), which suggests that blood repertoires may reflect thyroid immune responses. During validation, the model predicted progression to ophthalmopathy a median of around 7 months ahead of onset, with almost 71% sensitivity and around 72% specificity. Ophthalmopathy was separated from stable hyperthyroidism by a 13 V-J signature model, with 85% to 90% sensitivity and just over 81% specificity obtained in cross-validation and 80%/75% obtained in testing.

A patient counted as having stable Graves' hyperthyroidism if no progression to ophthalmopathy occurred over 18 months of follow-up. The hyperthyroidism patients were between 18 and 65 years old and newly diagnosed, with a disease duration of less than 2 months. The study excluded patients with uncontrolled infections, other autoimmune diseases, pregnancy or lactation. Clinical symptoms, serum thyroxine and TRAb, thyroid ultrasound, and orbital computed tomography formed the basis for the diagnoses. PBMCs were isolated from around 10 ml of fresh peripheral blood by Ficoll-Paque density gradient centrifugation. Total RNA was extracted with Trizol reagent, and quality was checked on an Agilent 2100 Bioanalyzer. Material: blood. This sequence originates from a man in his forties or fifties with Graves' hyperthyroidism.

The DNA is as follows: TGTGCCAGCAGTTACTCCCCAGGGGACTACGAGCAGTACTTC. It encodes CASSYSPGDYEQYF. Recombination connected TRBV6-5 to TRBJ2-7; the D gene is possibly TRBD1, with 6 bases matching. The germline V gene sets CDR1 to MNHEY and CDR2 to SVGAGI. V is reduced by 0 bases and J by 3 bases, leaving a spacing of 9 bases between them. The CDR3 covers 14 residues, taking in both the cysteine and the phenylalanine. Of all the DNA, just the CDR3 is kept, 42 bases in frame from base 1.